Listed here are 8 T cell receptor beta chains from one sample, sequenced in a study of response to subunit inactivated influenza vaccine. A single record per CDR3 protein comes from TCRdb applying MiXCR to the RT-PCR reads. The table has over 800,000 distinct CDR3 sequences, 21% seen once. Sequences were derived from PBMCs from blood, sampled approximately 5 days after vaccination. All receptors come from a man over 45 who received an inactivated influenza vaccine.

This clonotype was observed a few times. The chain couples TRBV7-9 to TRBJ2-3; D is unclear. This CDR3 has 10 amino acids. CDR1 is SEHNR, CDR2 FQNEAQ, per germline (reference sequence). The V and J ends lost 8 bases and 5 bases respectively, with 5 bases between them. The CDR3 region is CASELDTQYF. The CDR3 DNA is TGTGCCAGCGAGTTAGATACGCAGTATTTT. The full variable domain, rest sourced from reference TRBV7-9 and TRBJ2-3, is DTGVSQNPRHKITKRGQNVTFRCDPISEHNRLYWYRQTLGQGPEFLTYFQNEAQLEKSRLLSDRFSAERPKGSFSTLEIQRTEQGDSAMYLCASELDTQYFGPGTRLTVL.

The chain carries TRBV10-3 and TRBJ2-2, with TRBD2 matching over 7 bases. The V gene's germline CDR1 is ENHRY and CDR2 SYGVKD. This CDR3 has 17 amino acids. The V segment lost 4 bases and the J segment 1 base; nucleotides outside the gene matches: 9. Here the CDR3 DNA reads TGTGCCATCAGTGGGTCCAGCGGGACTAAGAACACCGGGGAGCTGTTTTTT. Amino acids: CAISGSSGTKNTGELFF.

The V call is TRBV7-2, the J call TRBJ1-6, with D possibly TRBD1 on 6 matching bases. The V end lost 1 base, the J end lost 9 bases, and 7 bases lay between the germline ends. The CDR3 is made up of 13 amino acids. Germline V gene data show CDR1 as SGHTA and CDR2 as FQGNSA. CDR3 amino acids: CASSLDRVSPLHF. The CDR3 nucleotides read TGTGCCAGCAGCTTAGACAGGGTTTCACCCCTCCACTTT.

The genes are TRBV5-1 and TRBJ2-3, with D possibly being TRBD1 (5 bases). This CDR3 region has 15 residues. Germline V lookup: CDR1 SGHRS, CDR2 YFSETQ. V shed 3 bases and J shed 2 bases, with 13 bases lying between them. CDR3 amino acids: CASSSGLLPTDTQYF. The CDR3 DNA reads as TGCGCCAGCAGCTCAGGGCTCCTGCCCACAGATACGCAGTATTTT.

The chain is built from TRBV9 and TRBJ2-1, with TRBD2 matching 12 bases. The CDR3 consists of 15 residues. The germline CDR1 and CDR2 sequences are SGDLS and YYNGEE. Losses at the gene ends were 5 bases for V and 5 bases for J; bases not matched to a gene: 5. In DNA, the CDR3 is TGTGCCAGCAGTCCTGGACTAGCGGGACACAATGAGCAGTTCTTC. Amino acid sequence: CASSPGLAGHNEQFF.

V usage is TRBV28 and J usage is TRBJ2-4; 8 positions agree with TRBD1. Trimming took 2 bases from V and 6 from J; bases not matched to a gene: 0. CDR1 and CDR2 (germline): MDHEN, SYDVKM. This CDR3 has 13 residues. The CDR3 sequence: CASSLTGGNIQYF. The CDR3 DNA is TGTGCCAGCAGTTTAACAGGGGGAAACATTCAGTACTTC.

The chain couples TRBV7-9 to TRBJ2-1; D remains ambiguous. This CDR3 has 14 residues. Germline-derived CDR1 and CDR2 are SEHNR and FQNEAQ (reference sequence). V gave up 3 bases and J gave up 8 bases, with 14 bases separating them. The CDR3 region is CASSFGVLTDEQFF. CDR3 nucleotides: TGTGCCAGCAGCTTTGGGGTACTGACCGATGAGCAGTTCTTC. Complete variable domain (other parts from reference TRBV7-9 and TRBJ2-1): DTGVSQNPRHKITKRGQNVTFRCDPISEHNRLYWYRQTLGQGPEFLTYFQNEAQLEKSRLLSDRFSAERPKGSFSTLEIQRTEQGDSAMYLCASSFGVLTDEQFFGPGTRLTVL.

This clonotype was detected ten times or more. The chain links TRBV7-2 to TRBJ2-1; D is unclear. Germline V lookup: CDR1 SGHTA, CDR2 FQGNSA. Trimming took 1 base from V and 6 from J, leaving 10 bases between them. The CDR3 has 14 amino acids. CDR3 sequence (DNA): TGTGCCAGCAGCTTAGGATCCCTAGGCAATGAGCAGTTCTTC. Amino acids: CASSLGSLGNEQFF. The full variable domain, in which reference TRBV7-2 and TRBJ2-1 provide the parts outside the CDR3, is GAGVSQSPSNKVTEKGKDVELRCDPISGHTALYWYRQSLGQGLEFLIYFQGNSAPDKSGLPSDRFSAERTGGSVSTLTIQRTQQEDSAVYLCASSLGSLGNEQFFGPGTRLTVL.